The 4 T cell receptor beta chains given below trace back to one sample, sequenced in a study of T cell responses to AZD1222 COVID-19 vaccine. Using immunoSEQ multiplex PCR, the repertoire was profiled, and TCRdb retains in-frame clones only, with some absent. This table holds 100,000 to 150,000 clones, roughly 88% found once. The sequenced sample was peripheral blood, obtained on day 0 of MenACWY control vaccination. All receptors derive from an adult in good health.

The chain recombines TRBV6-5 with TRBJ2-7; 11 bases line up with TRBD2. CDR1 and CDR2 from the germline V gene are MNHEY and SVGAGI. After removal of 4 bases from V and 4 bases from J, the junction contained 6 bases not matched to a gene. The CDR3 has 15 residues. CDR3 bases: TGTGCCAGCAGTTCCATGACTAGCGGGATTTACGAGCAGTACGTC. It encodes CASSSMTSGIYEQYV.

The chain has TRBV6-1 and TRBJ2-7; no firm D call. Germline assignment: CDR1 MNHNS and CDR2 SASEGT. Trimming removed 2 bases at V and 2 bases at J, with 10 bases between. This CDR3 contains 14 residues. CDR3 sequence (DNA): TGTGCCAGCAGTGAACGGCCCCTGACCTACGAGCAGTACGTC. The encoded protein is CASSERPLTYEQYV.

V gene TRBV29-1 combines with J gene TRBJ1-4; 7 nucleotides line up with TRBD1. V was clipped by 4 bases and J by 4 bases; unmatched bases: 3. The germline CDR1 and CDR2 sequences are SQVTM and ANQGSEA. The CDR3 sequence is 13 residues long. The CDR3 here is CSVVGQINEKLFF. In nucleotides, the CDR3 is TGCAGCGTTGTGGGACAGATTAATGAAAAACTGTTTTTT.

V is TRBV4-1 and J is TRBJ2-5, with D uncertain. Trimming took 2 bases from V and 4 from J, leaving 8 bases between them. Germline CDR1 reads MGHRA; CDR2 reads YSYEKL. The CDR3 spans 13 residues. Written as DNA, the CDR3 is TGCGCCAGCAGCCAATTTGCGCGAGAGACCCAGTACTTC. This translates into CASSQFARETQYF.